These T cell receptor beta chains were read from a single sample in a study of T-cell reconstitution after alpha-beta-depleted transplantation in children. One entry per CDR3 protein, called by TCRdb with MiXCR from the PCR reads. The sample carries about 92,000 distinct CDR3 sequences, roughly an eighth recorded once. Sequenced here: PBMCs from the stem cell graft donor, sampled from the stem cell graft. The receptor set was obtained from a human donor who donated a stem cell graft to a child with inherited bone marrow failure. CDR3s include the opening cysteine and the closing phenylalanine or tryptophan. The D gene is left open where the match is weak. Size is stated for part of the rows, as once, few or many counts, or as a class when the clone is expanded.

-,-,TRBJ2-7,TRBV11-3,CASSLDASYEQYF,TGTGCCAGCAGCTTAGATGCCTCCTACGAGCAGTACTTC
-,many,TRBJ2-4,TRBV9,CASSVGGLPENIQYF,TGTGCCAGCAGCGTAGGAGGGCTCCCCGAGAACATTCAGTACTTC
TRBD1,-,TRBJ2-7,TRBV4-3,CASSRVTGGMIYEQYF,TGCGCCAGCAGCCGAGTAACAGGGGGCATGATCTACGAGCAGTACTTC
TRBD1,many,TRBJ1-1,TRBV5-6,CATGQGPETEAFF,TGTGCCACCGGACAGGGGCCGGAAACTGAAGCTTTCTTT
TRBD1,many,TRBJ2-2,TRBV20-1,CSAIKFSGTVTGELFF,TGCAGTGCTATCAAATTCTCCGGGACAGTCACCGGGGAGCTGTTTTTT
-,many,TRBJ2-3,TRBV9,CASSAQRARTDTQYF,TGTGCCAGCAGCGCCCAGAGGGCGAGAACAGATACGCAGTATTTT
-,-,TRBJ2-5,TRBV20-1,CSARVGALEETQYF,TGCAGTGCTAGAGTAGGGGCGCTTGAAGAGACCCAGTACTTC
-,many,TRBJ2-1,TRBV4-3,CASSQDHAHFNEQFF,TGCGCCAGCAGCCAAGATCATGCTCATTTCAATGAGCAGTTCTTC
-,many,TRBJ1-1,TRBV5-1,CASSAGAAEGTEAFF,TGCGCCAGCAGCGCGGGGGCCGCGGAGGGAACTGAAGCTTTCTTT
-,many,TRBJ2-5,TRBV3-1,CASSHLTETQYF,TGTGCCAGCAGCCATTTGACAGAGACCCAGTACTTC
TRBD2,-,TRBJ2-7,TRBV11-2,CASSLGKRTSNVEQYF,TGTGCCAGCAGCTTAGGGAAGCGGACTAGCAACGTCGAGCAGTACTTC
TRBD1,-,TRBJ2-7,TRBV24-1,CATSGGQGPYEQYF,TGTGCCACCAGTGGAGGACAGGGGCCCTACGAGCAGTACTTC
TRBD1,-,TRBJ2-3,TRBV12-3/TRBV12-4,CASSWGQRTDTQYF,TGTGCCAGCAGTTGGGGACAGCGCACAGATACGCAGTATTTT